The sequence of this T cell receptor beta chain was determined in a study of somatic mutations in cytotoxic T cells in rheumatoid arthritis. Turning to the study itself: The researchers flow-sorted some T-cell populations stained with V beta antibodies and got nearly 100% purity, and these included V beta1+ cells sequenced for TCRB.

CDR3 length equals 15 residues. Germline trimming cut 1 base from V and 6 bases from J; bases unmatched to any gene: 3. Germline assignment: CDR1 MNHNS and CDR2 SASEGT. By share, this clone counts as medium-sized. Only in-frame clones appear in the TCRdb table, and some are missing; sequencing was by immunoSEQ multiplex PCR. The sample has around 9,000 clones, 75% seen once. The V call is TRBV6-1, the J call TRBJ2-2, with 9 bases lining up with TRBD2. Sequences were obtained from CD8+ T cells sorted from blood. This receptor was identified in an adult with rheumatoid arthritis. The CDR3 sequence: CASSEEAGGPGELFF. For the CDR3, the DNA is TGTGCCAGCAGTGAAGAAGCGGGGGGTCCCGGGGAGCTGTTTTTT.